A selection of T cell receptor beta chains follows, all from one sample in a study of CD8+ T cells in alopecia areata. The repertoire was sequenced with immunoSEQ multiplex PCR; TCRdb's copy has only in-frame clones and lacks some. This sample has roughly 150,000 clones; around 60% occur once, and the top ten carry around 6%. The sample in question was CD4+ T cells sorted from blood, obtained at week 0. Receptors were obtained from a human donor with alopecia areata. Each CDR3 is given with its conserved first and last residue. A D gene is named only where the DNA matches it firmly. Rows may omit the clone size; those that give it use once, few, many or a size class.

v_gene	len	j_gene	abundance	d_gene	CDR3aa	CDR3nt
TRBV6-5	12	TRBJ2-5	few	NA	CASSYGRETQYF	TGTGCCAGCAGTTACGGGCGAGAGACCCAGTACTTC
TRBV6-6	12	TRBJ2-1	NA	NA	CASSATGGQQFF	TGTGCCAGCAGTGCTACAGGAGGCCAGCAGTTCTTC
TRBV7-9	17	TRBJ2-6	few	TRBD1	CASSLASGTGVDNVLTF	TGTGCCAGCAGCTTAGCCTCCGGGACAGGGGTAGACAACGTCCTGACTTTC
TRBV15	16	TRBJ2-7	many	NA	CATSRDRGGGSYEQYF	TGTGCCACCAGCAGAGATCGTGGGGGTGGGTCCTACGAGCAGTACTTC
TRBV19	13	TRBJ2-1	few	NA	CASSSTTGTEQFF	TGTGCCAGTAGCTCTACTACCGGGACCGAGCAGTTCTTC
TRBV2	16	TRBJ2-5	NA	TRBD1	CASRASRDREYETQYF	TGTGCCAGCAGAGCCAGCCGGGACAGGGAGTACGAGACCCAGTACTTC
TRBV10-3	15	TRBJ2-7	NA	TRBD1	CAISGGQGGSYEQYF	TGTGCCATCAGTGGGGGACAGGGGGGCTCCTACGAGCAGTACTTC
TRBV2	13	TRBJ2-7	NA	TRBD2	CASNGAGAYEQYF	TGTGCCAGCAATGGAGCGGGGGCCTACGAGCAGTACTTC
TRBV5-1	16	TRBJ2-5	NA	TRBD2	CASSFTSGGIQETQYF	TGCGCCAGCAGCTTCACTAGCGGGGGGATACAAGAGACCCAGTACTTC
TRBV14	12	TRBJ1-5	NA	NA	CASSQRAGPQHF	TGTGCCAGCAGCCAAAGAGCGGGGCCCCAGCATTTT
TRBV6-5	15	TRBJ1-5	NA	NA	CASSQQGIGNQPQHF	TGTGCCAGCAGTCAACAGGGTATAGGCAATCAGCCCCAGCATTTT
TRBV9	16	TRBJ1-1	NA	TRBD1	CASSVVGTGRGTEAFF	TGTGCCAGCAGCGTAGTAGGGACAGGGAGAGGAACTGAAGCTTTCTTT
TRBV30	13	TRBJ2-5	NA	NA	CASPSRNQETQYF	TGTGCCTCCCCCTCAAGAAACCAAGAGACCCAGTACTTC
TRBV29-1	12	TRBJ1-2	NA	NA	CSVREGRGGYTF	TGCAGCGTTCGGGAAGGGAGAGGTGGCTACACCTTC
TRBV23-1	17	TRBJ2-4	NA	TRBD1	CASSQSGTVIAKNIQYF	TGCGCCAGCAGTCAATCGGGGACAGTTATAGCCAAAAACATTCAGTACTTC
TRBV30	12	TRBJ1-3	once	NA	CAWTLTGNTIYF	TGTGCCTGGACCCTGACTGGAAACACCATATATTTT
TRBV11-1	15	TRBJ2-7	NA	NA	CASSLVGRISYEQYF	TGTGCCAGCAGCTTAGTAGGACGGATCTCCTACGAGCAGTACTTC
TRBV7-2	12	TRBJ2-7	once	NA	CASSSDVYEQYF	TGTGCCAGCAGCTCGGACGTCTACGAGCAGTACTTC
TRBV29-1	10	TRBJ2-5	NA	NA	CSSRAETQYF	TGCAGCTCCCGTGCGGAGACCCAGTACTTC
TRBV30	13	TRBJ1-2	NA	NA	CAWHPQARYGYTF	TGTGCCTGGCACCCACAGGCCCGCTATGGCTACACCTTC
TRBV29-1	13	TRBJ1-2	NA	TRBD1	CSALGQGAGGYTF	TGCAGCGCCCTGGGACAGGGGGCAGGTGGCTACACCTTC
TRBV9	14	TRBJ1-1	NA	NA	CASSGPRPDTEAFF	TGTGCCAGCAGCGGACCAAGGCCCGACACTGAAGCTTTCTTT
TRBV6-5	15	TRBJ2-5	NA	TRBD2	CASTLSGGGQETQYF	TGTGCCAGCACCCTCTCCGGGGGGGGACAAGAGACCCAGTACTTC
TRBV9	14	TRBJ2-3	NA	NA	CASSVGFSVDTQYF	TGTGCCAGCAGCGTAGGCTTCTCTGTAGATACGCAGTATTTT
TRBV5-1	14	TRBJ2-5	NA	NA	CASSLVPDQETQYF	TGCGCCAGCAGCTTGGTACCAGACCAAGAGACCCAGTACTTC
TRBV9	15	TRBJ2-5	once	NA	CASSVGTALQETQYF	TGTGCCAGCAGCGTAGGGACAGCATTACAAGAGACCCAGTACTTC
TRBV7-2	15	TRBJ2-7	NA	NA	CASSLIPQGAGEQYF	TGTGCCAGCAGCTTAATCCCCCAAGGGGCCGGCGAGCAGTACTTC
TRBV7-9	13	TRBJ2-3	NA	NA	CASSHDRPPGEYF	TGTGCCAGCAGCCACGACAGGCCCCCAGGGGAGTATTTT
TRBV27	17	TRBJ1-2	NA	TRBD1	CASSFRTGGVFNYGYTF	TGTGCCAGCAGTTTTCGGACAGGGGGCGTATTTAACTATGGCTACACCTTC
TRBV27	16	TRBJ2-1	once	TRBD2	CASSPPGTSAPGEQFF	TGTGCCAGCAGTCCCCCGGGGACTAGCGCCCCGGGTGAGCAGTTCTTC
TRBV7-2	15	TRBJ2-7	few	NA	CASSLGVGGQYEQYF	TGTGCCAGCAGCTTAGGGGTCGGGGGGCAATACGAGCAGTACTTC
TRBV30	11	TRBJ1-1	NA	NA	CAWSRLSGAFF	TGTGCCTGGAGTCGACTAAGTGGGGCTTTCTTT
TRBV30	13	TRBJ2-1	NA	NA	CAWSQTIYNEQFF	TGTGCCTGGAGCCAAACCATATACAATGAGCAGTTCTTC
TRBV10-3	14	TRBJ2-5	NA	NA	CAISVLGQRETQYF	TGTGCCATCAGTGTTCTCGGTCAGCGGGAGACCCAGTACTTC
TRBV14	14	TRBJ2-1	NA	NA	CASSQASRYNEQFF	TGTGCCAGCAGCCAAGCTTCACGGTACAATGAGCAGTTCTTC
TRBV20-1	11	TRBJ2-5	once	NA	CSARDRETQYF	TGCAGTGCTAGAGATCGGGAGACCCAGTACTTC
TRBV29-1	12	TRBJ1-5	few	NA	CSVGAGNQPQHF	TGCAGCGTTGGCGCGGGCAATCAGCCCCAGCATTTT
TRBV5-6	16	TRBJ2-1	NA	TRBD1	CASLPFGQGALDEQFF	TGTGCCAGCCTCCCGTTCGGGCAGGGGGCGCTGGATGAGCAGTTCTTC
TRBV29-1	12	TRBJ2-3	NA	NA	CSVGAPTDTQYF	TGCAGCGTTGGGGCCCCCACAGATACGCAGTATTTT
TRBV28	14	TRBJ1-2	NA	TRBD1	CASLEAGGNYGYTF	TGTGCCAGCCTTGAGGCAGGGGGTAACTATGGCTACACCTTC
TRBV30	13	TRBJ2-5	NA	NA	CAWSVSSQETQYF	TGTGCCTGGAGTGTTAGCAGTCAAGAGACCCAGTACTTC
TRBV7-8	13	TRBJ2-5	NA	NA	CASSLGKEETQYF	TGTGCCAGCAGCTTGGGGAAGGAAGAGACCCAGTACTTC
TRBV29-1	13	TRBJ2-5	NA	NA	CSAKGSPGETQYF	TGCAGCGCAAAGGGGAGCCCTGGGGAGACCCAGTACTTC
TRBV4-3	12	TRBJ1-1	NA	NA	CASSQSGGRAFF	TGCGCCAGCAGTCAATCCGGGGGCAGAGCTTTCTTT
TRBV5-5	14	TRBJ1-1	few	NA	CASSLADGGTEAFF	TGTGCCAGCAGCTTGGCCGATGGGGGAACTGAAGCTTTCTTT
TRBV2	11	TRBJ1-3	NA	NA	CASSLGNTIYF	TGTGCCAGCAGTCTTGGAAACACCATATATTTT
TRBV5-4	17	TRBJ1-3	NA	NA	CASSLDTGSTSGNTIYF	TGTGCCAGCAGCTTGGATACGGGATCTACCTCTGGAAACACCATATATTTT
TRBV7-2	13	TRBJ2-5	NA	TRBD1	CASSVQGGETQYF	TGTGCCAGCAGCGTACAGGGGGGAGAGACCCAGTACTTC
TRBV7-9	14	TRBJ2-5	NA	NA	CASSLVSGQETQYF	TGTGCCAGCAGCTTAGTCTCCGGGCAAGAGACCCAGTACTTC